This is a list of T cell receptor beta chains from one sample in a study of PD-L1 blockade in urothelial cancer. Profiling relied on immunoSEQ multiplex PCR, and the TCRdb table lists in-frame clones only, not all of them. The table has roughly 39,000 clones, approximately 93% seen once. Sequenced material: PBMCs, taken around atezolizumab (anti-PD-L1) treatment. Receptors originate from a woman aged 55-69 years with urothelial cancer. The CDR3 runs from the conserved cysteine through the conserved F or W. Fields, in order: V gene, clone size, J gene, D gene, CDR3 DNA, CDR3 protein. A D gene is named only where the DNA matches it firmly. Clone size appears in some rows only: once, few, many, or a class for an expanded clone.

TRBV9	NA	TRBJ2-2	NA	TGTGCCAGCAGCGTAGATTTATTGAACACCGGGGAGCTGTTTTTT	CASSVDLLNTGELFF
TRBV18	NA	TRBJ2-7	NA	TGTGCCAGCTCACCACCGGGTAGCGGTTCCTACGAGCAGTACTTC	CASSPPGSGSYEQYF
TRBV6-5	NA	TRBJ1-3	NA	TGTGCCAGCAGGTCCGCAGGGGCAGGGGGAAACACCATATATTTT	CASRSAGAGGNTIYF
TRBV7-9	NA	TRBJ2-7	NA	TGTGCCAGCACCACGGGGGTATTGATCTACGAGCAGTACTTC	CASTTGVLIYEQYF
TRBV28	NA	TRBJ2-7	TRBD1	TGTGCCAGCAGTCCTAGTGGGACAGGGGGCCCCTCCTACGAGCAGTACTTC	CASSPSGTGGPSYEQYF
TRBV9	NA	TRBJ2-3	TRBD2	TGTGCCAGCAGCGTGACTAGCGGGAGTAGCACAGATACGCAGTATTTT	CASSVTSGSSTDTQYF
TRBV2	NA	TRBJ2-2	TRBD2	TGTGCCAGCAGCGCCCTCGTGCTAGCGGGAGACACCGGGGAGCTGTTTTTT	CASSALVLAGDTGELFF
TRBV7-9	NA	TRBJ2-3	TRBD1	TGTGCCAGCAGCCAAGGAGATTGGGCAGGGGGCAAAGATACGCAGTATTTT	CASSQGDWAGGKDTQYF
TRBV27	NA	TRBJ1-2	NA	TGTGCCAGCAGTCTACGTCTCAACTATGGCTACACCTTC	CASSLRLNYGYTF
TRBV18	once	TRBJ2-5	TRBD1	TGTGCCAGCTCACCTCTCCTTCTGGGACAGGGGGCCCAAGAGACCCAGTACTTC	CASSPLLLGQGAQETQYF
TRBV6-1	NA	TRBJ2-7	TRBD2	TGTGCCAGCAGTTCGGGACTAGCGGCAGTCTACGAGCAGTACTTC	CASSSGLAAVYEQYF
TRBV7-2	NA	TRBJ1-1	NA	TGTGCCAGCAGCTTAGTCGGGATTGGCACTGAAGCTTTCTTT	CASSLVGIGTEAFF
TRBV29-1	NA	TRBJ2-7	NA	TGCAGCGTTCTCACAGGGAACTACGAGCAGTACTTC	CSVLTGNYEQYF
TRBV4-2	few	TRBJ2-2	TRBD2	TGTGCCAGCAGCCTACCAGCGGGAGAGGCGGGCACCGGGGAGCTGTTTTTT	CASSLPAGEAGTGELFF
TRBV6-1	NA	TRBJ2-7	NA	TGTGCCAGCAGTGAAGCGCGGGACGAGCAGTACTTC	CASSEARDEQYF
TRBV5-5	NA	TRBJ1-2	TRBD1	TGTGCCAGCAGACCCACAGGGGCGGGGTATGGCTACACCTTC	CASRPTGAGYGYTF
TRBV19	NA	TRBJ2-5	TRBD1	TGTGCCAGTAGTCCAGACAGGGGGCGAGAGACCCAGTACTTC	CASSPDRGRETQYF
TRBV25-1	few	TRBJ2-3	TRBD1	TGTGCCAGCAGTGGACAGGGGGTCGCGCAGTATTTT	CASSGQGVAQYF
TRBV30	once	TRBJ1-1	NA	TGTGCCTGGAGTGCTAGAGGGGGGAACACTGAAGCTTTCTTT	CAWSARGGNTEAFF
TRBV29-1	NA	TRBJ2-4	TRBD1	TGCAGCGTCAGTGGGACAGTTACGAACCCCAAAAACATTCAGTACTTC	CSVSGTVTNPKNIQYF
TRBV4-1	NA	TRBJ2-4	TRBD2	TGCGCCAGCAGCCCACAACTAGCGGGTGAAAACATTCAGTACTTC	CASSPQLAGENIQYF
TRBV29-1	NA	TRBJ2-1	TRBD2	TGCAGCGCCCTGGGACTAGCGGGAGCCGTTCGCTCCTACAATGAGCAGTTCTTC	CSALGLAGAVRSYNEQFF
TRBV21-1	NA	TRBJ1-2	NA	TGTGCCAGCAGCAAAGGCGCGGGACAGGGGTACTATGGCTACACCTTC	CASSKGAGQGYYGYTF
TRBV27	NA	TRBJ2-5	TRBD2	TGTGCCAGCAGTACCCAGGGACTAAAAGAAGAGACCCAGTACTTC	CASSTQGLKEETQYF
TRBV19	NA	TRBJ2-7	NA	TGTGCCAGCCATTCAGGGAACGGGGGCTCCTACGAGCAGTACTTC	CASHSGNGGSYEQYF
TRBV7-8	NA	TRBJ1-4	TRBD1	TGTGCCAGCAGCTTTAACAGGGGGCTAAATGAAAAACTGTTTTTT	CASSFNRGLNEKLFF
TRBV6-6	NA	TRBJ2-3	NA	TGTGCCAGTGAGGGCTTTAGCACAGATACGCAGTATTTT	CASEGFSTDTQYF
TRBV18	NA	TRBJ1-1	NA	TGTGCCAGCTCACGAGGGTCTAAACGGGGCACTGAAGCTTTCTTT	CASSRGSKRGTEAFF
TRBV6-1	NA	TRBJ2-7	NA	TGTGCCAGCACATCCTACTACGAGCAGTACTTC	CASTSYYEQYF
TRBV27	NA	TRBJ2-1	NA	TGTGCCAGCAGTTCGTACAGGGATCATGAGCAGTTCTTC	CASSSYRDHEQFF
TRBV28	NA	TRBJ1-2	NA	TGTGCCAGCAGTTTAGGAGCCGGGGGCTATGGCTACACCTTC	CASSLGAGGYGYTF
TRBV10-2	NA	TRBJ2-7	NA	TGCGCCAGCAGGGGGGGTTCTTGGTACGAGCAGTACTTC	CASRGGSWYEQYF
TRBV7-8	NA	TRBJ2-7	NA	TGTGCCAGCAGCTTAGTTGCAGGCAGCTCCTACGAGCAGTACTTC	CASSLVAGSSYEQYF
TRBV7-2	once	TRBJ2-3	TRBD2	TGTGCCAGCACCTTGGGGGGGACTAGCACAGATACGCAGTATTTT	CASTLGGTSTDTQYF
TRBV19	NA	TRBJ1-2	TRBD1	TGTGCCAGTACCGGAGGGACAGGGGCCAACACATATGGCTACACCTTC	CASTGGTGANTYGYTF
TRBV10-3	NA	TRBJ2-1	TRBD2	TGTGCCATCAGTGTCGGTAGCGGGAGGAATGAGCAGTTCTTC	CAISVGSGRNEQFF
TRBV10-3	once	TRBJ2-1	NA	TGTGCCATCAGTGAGCCTAGCGTCACATACAATGAGCAGTTCTTC	CAISEPSVTYNEQFF
TRBV19	NA	TRBJ1-2	TRBD1	TGTGCCAGTTTTCCTCTCCCCGGGACAGGGGTTGGCTACACCTTC	CASFPLPGTGVGYTF
TRBV10-1	NA	TRBJ2-5	TRBD1	TGCGCCAGCAGTGAGGAAGGGGACAGGGAACCAGAGACCCAGTACTTC	CASSEEGDREPETQYF
TRBV6-1	NA	TRBJ1-1	NA	TGTGCCAGCGACAGGTCACCGGCTGAAGCTTTCTTT	CASDRSPAEAFF
TRBV9	once	TRBJ2-5	TRBD2	TGTGCCAGCAGCGTCGGCGGGAGGGCCTCGTTCGTGGAGACCCAGTACTTC	CASSVGGRASFVETQYF
TRBV19	NA	TRBJ2-1	TRBD2	TGTGCCAGTATCCCTGACCGACTAGCGGGAGTATTAGATGAGCAGTTCTTC	CASIPDRLAGVLDEQFF
TRBV9	NA	TRBJ1-3	NA	TGTGCCAGCAGCCCTGTAACTAAGGCGTCGACCATATATTTT	CASSPVTKASTIYF
TRBV6-1	once	TRBJ1-5	NA	TGTGCCAGCAGCCAAGAATCTGGGGGCGGTCAGCCCCAGCATTTT	CASSQESGGGQPQHF
TRBV5-4	few	TRBJ2-5	TRBD1	TGTGCCAGCAGCTTGAGGGGGCTGAGGGAGACCCAGTACTTC	CASSLRGLRETQYF
TRBV19	NA	TRBJ2-3	TRBD1	TGTGCCAGTAGTATGTTCAGGACAGGGAATCATACGCAGTATTTT	CASSMFRTGNHTQYF
TRBV2	few	TRBJ2-3	TRBD2	TGTGCCAGCAGCTCCGGGACTAGCGGGATCACTTACACAGATACGCAGTATTTT	CASSSGTSGITYTDTQYF
TRBV28	NA	TRBJ2-3	TRBD2	TGTGCCAGCAGTTCGGGACTAGCGGGAGGACTACACACAGATACGCAGTATTTT	CASSSGLAGGLHTDTQYF
TRBV28	NA	TRBJ2-2	TRBD2	TGTGCCAGCAGGAGACTAGCGGGAGTTCCCGGGGAGCTGTTTTTT	CASRRLAGVPGELFF
TRBV28	once	TRBJ1-1	NA	TGTGCCTCTGAAGGAGGGAGGGTTCAGGCCCTGGAAGCTTTCTTT	CASEGGRVQALEAFF
TRBV5-1	NA	TRBJ2-5	TRBD1	TGCGCCAGCAGCTCTGGGGGACAGCGACAAGAGACCCAGTACTTC	CASSSGGQRQETQYF
TRBV19	NA	TRBJ2-1	TRBD2	TGTGCCACCTCCGGGGGAGGGGACAATGAGCAGTTCTTC	CATSGGGDNEQFF
TRBV27	NA	TRBJ1-1	TRBD1	TGTGCCAGCAGTTACAGGACAGGGATTAGCACTGAAGCTTTCTTT	CASSYRTGISTEAFF
TRBV5-1	NA	TRBJ1-1	NA	TGCGCCAGCAGCTTGGGCTCCGGGATCACTGAAGCTTTCTTT	CASSLGSGITEAFF